The clone carrying this T cell receptor beta chain was picked up many times. What it binds is unknown. This sample is part of a study of early T cells in non-severe SARS-CoV-2 infection. Findings and caveats of the study: VDJdb matching favored anti-spike CD8 responses, missing private and CD4 specificities.

TCRdb independently ran MiXCR on the 5' RACE reads; one entry per CDR3 protein. The table has 30,000 to 40,000 distinct CDR3 sequences, around 4.5% seen once. The source is an adult who was a healthcare worker with PCR-confirmed SARS-CoV-2 infection or an uninfected control (not recorded which). Sequenced: whole blood.

The CDR3 DNA reads TGTGCCAGCAGCTGGGAGGAGCGAAAAAGCCTCCACTTT. Encoded protein: CASSWEERKSLHF. The rearrangement joins TRBV11-2 to TRBJ1-6; D unclear. V dropped 4 bases and J dropped 15 bases, with 16 bases sitting between them. Germline CDR1 is SGHAT and CDR2 is FQNNGV. The CDR3 runs 13 residues. Looking up the rest from reference TRBV11-2 and TRBJ1-6 gives the full variable domain: EAGVAQSPRYKIIEKRQSVAFWCNPISGHATLYWYQQILGQGPKLLIQFQNNGVVDDSQLPKDRFSAERLKGVDSTLKIQPAKLEDSAVYLCASSWEERKSLHFGNGTRLTVT.